Presented here are 2 T cell receptor beta chains from one specimen sequenced in a study of blood T cell repertoires in COVID-19. The data were produced by immunoSEQ multiplex PCR, yet TCRdb's version contains in-frame clones alone and is incomplete. This sample has fewer than 150,000 clones, with approximately 87% found just once. Sequencing input: peripheral blood. The receptors originated from an older man who had recovered from COVID-19.

V gene TRBV5-6 combines with J gene TRBJ1-2; D may be TRBD1 (6 bases). With 3 bases removed from V and 1 base from J, the gap between germline ends came to 10 bases. The CDR3 covers 14 residues. The germline V gene has CDR1 SGHDT and CDR2 YYEEEE. The CDR3: CASSSGQNNYGYTF. DNA for the CDR3: TGTGCCAGCAGCTCGGGACAAAATAACTATGGCTACACCTTC.

This chain uses TRBV28 with TRBJ1-6; D is perhaps TRBD1 (6 bases). V lost 11 bases and J lost 8, with 13 bases in between. This CDR3 is built from 12 residues. CDR1 and CDR2 from the germline V gene are MDHEN and SYDVKM. The CDR3 coding sequence is TGTGCCGGCTCTACAGGGTATTCACCCCTCCACTTT. Translation: CAGSTGYSPLHF. The complete variable domain, with remaining parts taken from reference TRBV28 and TRBJ1-6, reads DVKVTQSSRYLVKRTGEKVFLECVQDMDHENMFWYRQDPGLGLRLIYFSYDVKMKEKGDIPEGYSVSREKKERFSLILESASTNQTSMYLCAGSTGYSPLHFGNGTRLTVT.